A single T cell receptor beta chain is shown here with its context. The antigen this receptor binds is unknown. No base quality information exists; no much larger clone differs at one position. Donors were healthy HIV-negative adults with no recently reported acute infections or vaccinations. Every donor was a Caucasian adult residing in Nashville, Tennessee, USA. In the unsorted samples, 90 million to 100 million PBMCs were counted, and genomic DNA was extracted using the QIAamp DNA Blood Mini kit. Blood was obtained by leukapheresis, after which PBMCs were separated by Ficoll-Histopaque density gradient centrifugation and cryopreserved in liquid nitrogen vapor phase. The record originates from a study of shared clonotypes between healthy human individuals (dated by TCRdb to between 2020 and 2021). With respect to the entire study: The cohort comprised two women and a few men aged 18 to 49 years. Blood TCR repertoires of about 5 healthy adults were deeply sequenced to estimate repertoire size and the extent of clonotype sharing between individuals. To increase sequencing depth and limit assay-specific biases, different laboratories used diverse techniques to prepare libraries and sequence TCR repertoires. Between about 0.94 and 8.9 billion PBMCs per donor were obtained by leukapheresis.

The investigation overall reported the following: Pairwise subsampling indicated that sequencing depth was expected to affect the degree of clonotype sharing among donors. Because the study included only a small number of donors, the genetic and exposure-history diversity represented was limited. Only blood was sampled, and tissue TCR repertoires likely differ from those in blood.

Using the deep immunoSEQ assay, TCR CDR3 regions were amplified from genomic DNA by multiplex PCR. Extracted genomic DNA from each cell subset was distributed evenly across all wells of several immunoSEQ 96-well plates, and each plate was treated as a replicate. For unsorted PBMC, roughly 0.3 ug genomic DNA, equal to tens of thousands of T cell genomes, was loaded into each replicate PCR. Unsorted PBMC genomic DNA was sequenced across ten immunoSEQ deep assay plates. The purified libraries were quantified using a Qubit 3.0 fluorometer, sized with a Bioanalyzer 2100, and then quantified again using the KAPA Library Quantification kit. Every immunoSEQ 96-well plate was sequenced on a separate single-read 150-cycle Illumina NextSeq 550 flow cell. In the source study's methods: The immunoSEQ output contained only junctional sequences without quality scores, so filtering could not match that applied to full-length reads. To assign V/J genes and CDR3, sequences were annotated using PyIR, a Python wrapper for IgBLAST v1.9, with IMGT germline references. Reads with weak V/J assignments (E-value above 1e-6), missing CDR3, stop codons, out-of-frame junctions, or ambiguous translated residues were removed. V3J clonotypes were defined by identical inferred V gene, J gene, and CDR3 amino acid sequence. Percentage overlap between repertoires was computed as shared unique clonotypes divided by the size of the smaller repertoire. Three approaches were used to assess repertoire richness: RTK rarefaction, the Chao1 estimator, and Recon v2.1 estimates of unobserved clonotypes. The source is immuneACCESS, and TCRdb retained only in-frame sequences with V and J called. Part of the clones is not carried over; for the studies checked, unresolved V genes explain less than half of this, and the remainder is unexplained. The DNA was the basis for D and trimming; V, J and clone size are from that table. The sample table contains about 490,000 clones; only one count was recorded for approximately 78% of them. Together, the top ten hold 12% of the sample.

V is pared back by 4 bases and J by 4 bases, with 12 bases lying between the germline termini. The CDR3 sequence holds 14 residues, the cysteine and phenylalanine included. CDR3 DNA is the only sequence kept; it has 42 bases, read in frame from the first base. The germline V gene specifies SGDLS as CDR1 and YYNGEE as CDR2. The sequence came from a woman aged 40 to 49 in good health. Some clones in this sample may be carry-over from other donors' samples. The sequence joins TRBV9 to TRBJ2-1; the D call is tentative, TRBD1 or TRBD2, as each matches 5 bases. The material sequenced was PBMCs. The CDR3 protein is CASSPGLQYNEQFF. The DNA reads as follows: TGTGCCAGCAGCCCGGGGCTACAGTACAATGAGCAGTTCTTC. Full variable domain (CDR3 extended with the reference TRBV9 and TRBJ2-1 proteins): DSGVTQTPKHLITATGQRVTLRCSPRSGDLSVYWYQQSLDQGLQFLIQYYNGEERAKGNILERFSAQQFPDLHSELNLSSLELGDSALYFCASSPGLQYNEQFFGPGTRLTVL.